One and the same sample provided the 28 T cell receptor beta chains below, sequenced in a study of blood T cells in healthy people across ages. With a J-beta primer mix and a sample-barcoded 5' primer, a second PCR ran roughly 6 to 11 cycles. TCRdb analysed the 5' RACE reads with MiXCR anew, one entry per CDR3 protein. The sample has around 1.1 million distinct CDR3 sequences; roughly two fifths are singletons. The sequenced material came from blood. These receptors were obtained from a man younger than 35 in good health.

The chain combines TRBV7-9 with TRBJ2-1; D possibly corresponds to TRBD1 (6 bases). The CDR3 consists of 15 residues. The germline V gene has CDR1 SEHNR and CDR2 FQNEAQ (reference sequence). V lost 4 bases, J lost 5 bases, and 15 bases lay in between. In nucleotides, the CDR3 is TGTGCCAGCAGCTCAACGGCAGGGGTCCACAATGAGCAGTTCTTC. It specifies CASSSTAGVHNEQFF. Full variable domain (outside the CDR3, taken from reference TRBV7-9 and TRBJ2-1): DTGVSQNPRHKITKRGQNVTFRCDPISEHNRLYWYRQTLGQGPEFLTYFQNEAQLEKSRLLSDRFSAERPKGSFSTLEIQRTEQGDSAMYLCASSSTAGVHNEQFFGPGTRLTVL.

This chain joins TRBV27 and TRBJ2-3; D could derive from TRBD1 or TRBD2 (5 bases each). This CDR3 has 15 amino acids. The V end was cut by 3 bases, the J end by 2 bases, with 12 bases between. The V gene's germline CDR1 is MNHEY and CDR2 SMNVEV (reference sequence). The CDR3 nucleotides read TGTGCCAGCAGTTTCGCGGGCAGGGACACAGATACGCAGTATTTT. Translation: CASSFAGRDTDTQYF.

In its sample, this clonotype was seen a few times. A read error may be the cause here, since a much bigger clone is one base away. The rearrangement joins TRBV7-3 to TRBJ2-2; D not certain. Trimming cost V 1 base and J 4 bases, with 1 base left between them. The germline V gene has CDR1 SGHTA and CDR2 FQGTGA. The CDR3 consists of 12 residues. CDR3 coding DNA: TGTGCCAGCAGCTTAATCACCGGGGAGCTGTTTTTT. Amino acid sequence: CASSLITGELFF. The full variable domain, in which reference TRBV7-3 and TRBJ2-2 provide the parts outside the CDR3, is GAGVSQTPSNKVTEKGKYVELRCDPISGHTALYWYRQSLGQGPEFLIYFQGTGAADDSGLPNDRFFAVRPEGSVSTLKIQRTERGDSAVYLCASSLITGELFFGEGSRLTVL.

This clonotype showed up just once. The CDR3, as DNA: TGTGCCAGCAGTGAGCACAGTCTGAAAGGCTACACCTTC. Encoded protein: CASSEHSLKGYTF. The chain employs TRBV2 and TRBJ1-2; no definite D call. V gave up 3 bases and J gave up 8 bases, with 13 bases separating them. This CDR3 comprises 13 residues. The germline CDR1 and CDR2 sequences are SNHLY and FYNNEI.

The rearrangement links TRBV10-2 to TRBJ2-1; 8 bases line up with TRBD2. Trimming cost V 7 bases and J 1 base; bases outside gene matches: 15. CDR3 length: 18 residues. Germline loops: CDR1 WSHSY, CDR2 SAAADI. The CDR3 DNA is TGCGCCAGCATTAGGACTAGCAGCCTTCCGGGGTCCTACAATGAGCAGTTCTTC. Translated, it gives CASIRTSSLPGSYNEQFF.

A few counts support this clonotype. The chain has TRBV10-3 and TRBJ2-1, with a weak D call TRBD2 (5 bases). Germline CDR1 reads ENHRY; CDR2 reads SYGVKD. Between the trimmed V and J ends, which lost 8 bases and 8 bases, there was a span of 28 bases. This CDR3 is 17 amino acids long. The CDR3 DNA sequence: TGTGCCATCGGTGGAGAGGGTATCAAAATCTCGAGGGATGAGCAGTTCTTC. It specifies CAIGGEGIKISRDEQFF.

CDR3 amino acids: CASSSPPGGRAFF. The DNA of the CDR3 is TGTGCCAGCAGTTCCCCTCCGGGGGGCAGAGCTTTCTTT. V is TRBV6-2 or TRBV6-3 and J is TRBJ1-1; a weak D match, TRBD1 (6 bases). Germline V gene data show CDR1 as MNHEY and CDR2 as SVGEGT. V was shortened by 4 bases and J by 10 bases, with 16 bases between the two germline ends. CDR3 length: 13 residues.

This chain uses TRBV4-3 with TRBJ2-5, with TRBD1 matching over 7 bases. V dropped 5 bases and J dropped 1; count of bases not matched to a gene: 7. Germline values: CDR1 LGHNA, CDR2 YSLEER. The CDR3 has 15 residues. The CDR3 region is CASSYTWDSQETQYF. The CDR3 coding sequence is TGCGCCAGCAGCTACACCTGGGACAGCCAAGAGACCCAGTACTTC.

The V gene is TRBV20-1, the J gene TRBJ2-3, with a tentative D call TRBD2 (7 bases). The CDR3 extends over 18 amino acids. V lost 1 base, J lost 2 bases, and 22 bases lay in between. Germline V lookup: CDR1 DFQATT, CDR2 SNEGSKA (reference sequence). The CDR3 loop is CSARGGGLQRKLTDTQYF. CDR3 bases: TGCAGTGCTAGAGGGGGGGGGCTACAGCGGAAACTCACAGATACGCAGTATTTT.

This chain uses TRBV9 with TRBJ2-1, with 10 positions matching TRBD1. Per germline, CDR1 SGDLS and CDR2 YYNGEE. V was pared by 2 bases and J by 6 bases, with 5 bases of the junction left unmatched. This CDR3 comprises 15 residues. CDR3: CASSVSRTGGNEQFF. CDR3 bases: TGTGCCAGCAGCGTCTCCCGGACAGGGGGCAATGAGCAGTTCTTC.

This clonotype was detected only a few times. The CDR3 DNA sequence: TGTGCCAGCAGTGACCTGGCGGGCTTAGAGCAGTTCTTC. Translation gives CASSDLAGLEQFF. The chain has TRBV6-4 and TRBJ2-1, with D perhaps TRBD2 (5 bases). CDR1 is MRHNA, CDR2 SNTAGT, per germline. V lost 2 bases to trimming and J lost 10 bases, with 12 bases between them. This CDR3 spans 13 amino acids.

The J gene is TRBJ2-1, the V gene TRBV11-1; 9 positions agree with TRBD2. The trim removed 4 bases at V and 5 bases at J, leaving 3 bases unmatched. Germline lookup yields CDR1 SGHAT and CDR2 FQDESV (reference sequence). The CDR3 consists of 14 residues. In DNA, the CDR3 is TGTGCCAGCAGCTCCCAGCGGGAGGACAATGAGCAGTTCTTC. Amino acids: CASSSQREDNEQFF.

This clonotype was detected once. The chain has TRBV9 and TRBJ1-1; D is ambiguous. The CDR3 has 14 residues. With 2 bases removed from V and 6 bases from J, the gap between germline ends came to 14 bases. Germline CDR1 and CDR2: SGDLS and YYNGEE. CDR3 region: CASSVGFAVAEAFF. Here the CDR3 DNA reads TGTGCCAGCAGCGTGGGTTTCGCCGTAGCTGAAGCTTTCTTT.

This clonotype was detected a few times. V gene TRBV15 combines with J gene TRBJ2-3; no definite D call. Germline values: CDR1 LNHNV, CDR2 YYDKDF (reference sequence). V lost 0 bases, J lost 1 base, and 17 bases lay in between. The CDR3 extends over 18 amino acids. The CDR3 here is CATSRDDLKLTRTDTQYF. The CDR3 coding sequence is TGTGCCACCAGCAGAGATGATTTGAAACTAACCCGCACAGATACGCAGTATTTT.

V and J are TRBV6-5 and TRBJ1-5; 10 bases match TRBD1. V dropped 6 bases and J dropped 6; count of bases not matched to a gene: 5. This CDR3 spans 14 amino acids. Germline lookup yields CDR1 MNHEY and CDR2 SVGAGI. For the CDR3, the DNA is TGTGCCAGCAGCTCCGGACAGGGGGGTCAGCCCCAGCATTTT. Encoded protein: CASSSGQGGQPQHF.

The V call is TRBV4-2, the J call TRBJ2-7; TRBD2 matches 11 bases. The germline CDR1 and CDR2 sequences are LGHNA and YNFKEQ. This CDR3 has 14 amino acids. J was trimmed by 7 bases and V by 6 bases; bases with no gene match: 8. CDR3 amino acids: CASRGGLAGGEQYF. CDR3 DNA: TGTGCCAGCAGAGGGGGGCTAGCGGGAGGAGAGCAGTACTTC.

The chain uses TRBV20-1 and TRBJ2-1; unclear D gene. The better agreement between TRBJ2-7 and the DNA end casts doubt on the J call. Germline values: CDR1 DFQATT, CDR2 SNEGSKA (reference sequence). The CDR3 contains 15 residues. CDR3 in amino acids: CSAELSVSSYNEQYF. DNA of the CDR3: TGCAGTGCTGAACTATCGGTAAGCTCCTACAATGAGCAGTACTTC.

This rearrangement joins TRBV2 to TRBJ2-7; TRBD1 aligns across 11 bases. Unmatched junction bases numbered 7, after V lost 6 bases and J lost 6 bases. This CDR3 spans 14 amino acids. Germline-derived CDR1 and CDR2 are SNHLY and FYNNEI. The CDR3 nucleotides read TGTGCCAGCAGGGGCGGGACAGGGGGTTTCGAGCAGTACTTC. Protein: CASRGGTGGFEQYF.

This chain uses TRBV12-3 or TRBV12-4 with TRBJ1-2; D gene unclear. The CDR3 length is 12 residues. V shed 7 bases and J shed 8 bases, with 14 bases lying between them. Written as DNA, the CDR3 is TGTGCCAGCAACCCACCAGTTGGCGGCTACACCTTC. Its translation is CASNPPVGGYTF.

Many counts were recorded for this clonotype. The V gene is TRBV3-1, the J gene TRBJ2-5; D ambiguous. The CDR3 covers 14 residues. Per germline, CDR1 LGHDT and CDR2 YNNKEL (reference sequence). The V gene lost 0 bases and the J gene lost 4 bases, with 9 bases spanning the gap. The DNA for the CDR3 is TGTGCCAGCAGCCAAGATACGAGGAGAGAGACCCAGTACTTC. Translated: CASSQDTRRETQYF.

There are a few counts of this clonotype. V usage is TRBV7-9 and J usage is TRBJ1-2, with a possible D match to TRBD1 (6 bases). The germline gives CDR1 SEHNR, CDR2 FQNEAQ (reference sequence). This CDR3 region has 15 residues. Between the trimmed V and J ends, which lost 6 bases and 3 bases, there was a span of 17 bases. CDR3 DNA sequence: TGTGCCAGCAGGTTCTCAGGGGACCATCACTATGGCTACACCTTC. This encodes CASRFSGDHHYGYTF.

This clonotype turned up a few times. The chain uses TRBV7-2 and TRBJ2-7; D remains ambiguous. Germline CDR1 reads SGHTA; CDR2 reads FQGNSA. The CDR3 sequence is 15 residues long. The V end lost 3 bases, the J end lost 8 bases, and 20 bases lay between the germline ends. For the CDR3, the DNA is TGTGCCAGCAGCTTTCCCCTTTTGGACCTTCGGAAGCAGTACTTC. Amino acids: CASSFPLLDLRKQYF. Full variable domain (missing parts from reference TRBV7-2 and TRBJ2-7): GAGVSQSPSNKVTEKGKDVELRCDPISGHTALYWYRQSLGQGLEFLIYFQGNSAPDKSGLPSDRFSAERTGGSVSTLTIQRTQQEDSAVYLCASSFPLLDLRKQYFGPGTRLTVT.

The V call is TRBV7-9, the J call TRBJ1-1; 8 bases agree with TRBD1. Germline V gene data show CDR1 as SEHNR and CDR2 as FQNEAQ (reference sequence). Trimming removed 5 bases from V and 6 bases from J; junction bases left unmatched: 11. The CDR3 totals 15 residues. The CDR3 loop is CASSNPGQGMAEAFF. The DNA for the CDR3 is TGTGCCAGCAGCAACCCCGGACAGGGAATGGCTGAAGCTTTCTTT.

This clonotype was counted only a few times. The V gene is TRBV5-1, the J gene TRBJ1-1; D unclear. Germline V gene data show CDR1 as SGHRS and CDR2 as YFSETQ. The CDR3 sequence is 15 residues long. Trimming took off 6 bases at V and 0 bases at J, with 15 bases between the two ends. The CDR3: CASTPSGQMNTEAFF. In DNA, the CDR3 is TGCGCCAGCACCCCCAGCGGCCAGATGAACACTGAAGCTTTCTTT.

Comment on this clonotype: It may be a read error: a sequence one base away is much more abundant. V and J are TRBV20-1 and TRBJ2-3; D possibly corresponds to TRBD2 (5 bases). Germline CDR1 reads DFQATT; CDR2 reads SNEGSKA (reference sequence). The CDR3 contains 16 residues. The CDR3 loop is CSATNPLAPYTNTQYF. CDR3 nucleotides: TGCAGTGCTACCAACCCCCTAGCTCCATACACAAATACGCAGTATTTT.

In the case of this clonotype: One end of the junction fails to match germline, which may point to a read error. The CDR3 DNA sequence: TGCAGGGCTAGCGGGACGTACAATGAGCAGTTCTTC. Its protein product is CRASGTYNEQFF. This rearrangement joins TRBV20-1 to TRBJ2-1; 9 bases are shared with TRBD2. The CDR3 loop spans 12 amino acids. The germline gives CDR1 DFQATT, CDR2 SNEGSKA (reference sequence).

The chain joins TRBV28 to TRBJ1-1; D is uncertain. V lost 6 bases to trimming and J lost 5 bases, with 22 bases between them. The CDR3 is 16 amino acids. Looked up from germline, CDR1 is MDHEN and CDR2 is SYDVKM. CDR3 in DNA: TGTGCCAGCAGCACTCTACAGCGGGCGGAAGGAACTGAAGCTTTCTTT. It yields the protein CASSTLQRAEGTEAFF.

The rearrangement joins TRBV27 to TRBJ2-7, with 8 nucleotides matching TRBD2. The CDR3 length is 15 residues. Germline V CDR1 and CDR2: MNHEY, SMNVEV (reference sequence). V shed 5 bases, J shed 4 bases, and the junction held 10 bases outside the gene matches. CDR3 DNA: TGTGCCAGCAGTGTCCTCGGGGGGGCAGAGTACGAGCAGTACTTC. It translates to CASSVLGGAEYEQYF.